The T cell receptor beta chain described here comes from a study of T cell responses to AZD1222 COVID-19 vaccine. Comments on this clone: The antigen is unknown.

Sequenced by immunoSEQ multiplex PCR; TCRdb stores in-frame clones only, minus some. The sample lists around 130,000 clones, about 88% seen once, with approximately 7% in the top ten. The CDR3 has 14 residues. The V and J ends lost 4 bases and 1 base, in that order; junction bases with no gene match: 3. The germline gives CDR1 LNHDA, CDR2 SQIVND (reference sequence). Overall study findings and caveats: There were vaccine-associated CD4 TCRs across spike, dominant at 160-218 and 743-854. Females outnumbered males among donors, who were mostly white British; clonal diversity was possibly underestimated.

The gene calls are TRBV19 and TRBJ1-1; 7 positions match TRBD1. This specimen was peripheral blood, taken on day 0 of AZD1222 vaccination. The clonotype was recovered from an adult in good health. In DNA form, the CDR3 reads TGTGCCAGTAGTACAGGACAGGAGAACACTGAAGCTTTCTTT. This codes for CASSTGQENTEAFF.